Given below is one TCR beta chain in context. TCRdb re-called the 5' RACE reads through MiXCR, storing one row per CDR3 protein. In the table there are 500,000 to 650,000 distinct CDR3 sequences, approximately 21% of which are singletons. This sample stems from a study of T-cell memory formation after mild COVID-19. CDR1 and CDR2 (germline): PRHDT, FYEKMQ (reference sequence). The V and J ends lost 5 bases and 5 bases respectively, with 19 bases between them. The CDR3 spans 15 residues. The chain combines TRBV13 with TRBJ2-7, with D perhaps TRBD2 (6 bases). The sequencing input was PBMCs or a T cell subset sorted from them (not recorded which). This TCR came from an adult woman who had mild COVID-19 (a few samples of this study predate the infection). Cell type and time point are not known. The CDR3, as DNA: TGTGCCAGCAGCGCCCGGCGGGGAACAGGAAACGAGCAGTACTTC. Translation: CASSARRGTGNEQYF.